These 7 T cell receptor beta chains were all obtained from the same sample, sequenced in a study of a mutant IDH1 vaccine in newly diagnosed glioma. Stated time point: week 23, last vaccination. Doses of 300 ug of mutant IDH1 20-mer peptide were given with topical imiquimod. Produced via immunoSEQ multiplex PCR; TCRdb's table is partial and in-frame only. The sample includes about 38,000 clones, 80% to 90% of them seen just once. These TCRs' antigens remain unknown. This material consisted of PBMCs, taken from a glioma patient whose treatment included an IDH1 peptide vaccine. These receptors were collected from a man aged 35 to 55 with glioma.

A note on this clone: The junction shows a germline mismatch at one end, possibly a read error. The rearrangement uses TRBV15 and TRBJ2-2; D is uncertain. CDR3 length equals 13 residues. Germline lookup yields CDR1 LNHNV and CDR2 YYDKDF (reference sequence). CDR3 DNA: TGTGCCACCGGCAGAGCAGTCACCGGGGAGCTGTTTTTT. Amino acid sequence: CATGRAVTGELFF.

The chain has TRBV7-6 and TRBJ2-3; D is ambiguous. Deletions cut 0 bases from V and 1 base from J, with 5 bases between. The CDR3 is 14 residues long. Germline CDR1 is SGHVS and CDR2 is FNYEAQ. The CDR3 nucleotides read TGTGCCAGCAGCTTAGCGCCAGGCACAGATACGCAGTATTTT. Translating gives CASSLAPGTDTQYF. The full variable domain, rest sourced from reference TRBV7-6 and TRBJ2-3, is GAGVSQSPRYKVTKRGQDVALRCDPISGHVSLYWYRQALGQGPEFLTYFNYEAQQDKSGLPNDRFSAERPEGSISTLTIQRTEQRDSAMYRCASSLAPGTDTQYFGPGTRLTVL.

This clone showed up just a few times. The gene calls are TRBV9 and TRBJ2-7; TRBD2 agrees at 9 bases. After removal of 2 bases from V and 0 bases from J, the junction contained 6 bases not matched to a gene. CDR1 and CDR2 (germline): SGDLS, YYNGEE. The CDR3 consists of 16 residues. The CDR3 spells CASSVLPSGTSYEQYF. The CDR3 coding sequence is TGTGCCAGCAGCGTTCTCCCTAGCGGGACCTCCTACGAGCAGTACTTC.

This clone was seen a single time. This chain joins TRBV7-8 and TRBJ1-5; 8 nucleotides match TRBD1. The CDR3 is 13 residues long. Unmatched junction bases numbered 2, after V lost 5 bases and J lost 5 bases. Germline V gene lookup returns CDR1 SGHVS and CDR2 FQNEAQ. CDR3 DNA: TGTGCCAGCAGCAAGACAGGGGATCAGCCCCAGCATTTT. Amino acid sequence: CASSKTGDQPQHF.

DNA of the CDR3: TGCGCCAGCAGCTTGCTCTATACCGGGGAGCTGTTTTTT. Protein product: CASSLLYTGELFF. The gene calls are TRBV5-1 and TRBJ2-2; D remains unclear. The CDR3 length is 13 residues. V lost 1 base, J lost 5 bases, and 6 bases lay in between. Germline CDR1 is SGHRS and CDR2 is YFSETQ.

V and J are TRBV19 and TRBJ1-1; no clear D. The V end lost 5 bases, the J end lost 1 base, and 8 bases lay between the germline ends. Germline CDR1 LNHDA, CDR2 SQIVND (reference sequence). The CDR3 length is 13 residues. The CDR3, as DNA: TGTGCCAGTAGTCGGGTTGGGAACACTGAAGCTTTCTTT. Translated: CASSRVGNTEAFF.

The chain uses TRBV7-2 and TRBJ2-3; 11 bases align to TRBD2. The CDR3 runs 16 residues. In germline, CDR1 is SGHTA, CDR2 FQGNSA. With V trimmed by 1 base and J by 7 bases, 7 bases remained unmatched. CDR3 amino acids: CASSLGGLAAIYTQYF. The CDR3 DNA sequence: TGTGCCAGCAGCTTAGGGGGACTAGCGGCGATATATACGCAGTATTTT. Together with reference TRBV7-2 and TRBJ2-3, the CDR3 gives the full variable domain: GAGVSQSPSNKVTEKGKDVELRCDPISGHTALYWYRQSLGQGLEFLIYFQGNSAPDKSGLPSDRFSAERTGGSVSTLTIQRTQQEDSAVYLCASSLGGLAAIYTQYFGPGTRLTVL.